This T cell receptor beta chain is drawn from a study of blood T cell repertoires in COVID-19 (dated by TCRdb to the early 2020s). Turning to the overall study: Collaborator samples came from the United States, Italy and Spain and covered acute and convalescent phases of COVID-19. Nearly every sample came with metadata listing a de-identified subject ID, COVID-19 status, age in years and sex. The repertoires were released in a freely available public database intended as a resource for research on the immune response to SARS-CoV-2. Samples came from the ongoing ImmuneRACE study (first 160 participants) plus 1,254 subjects from 6 global collaborators. The prospective study material was composed of cDNA or gDNA derived from T cells, B-cell-depleted T cells, or PBMCs. Subjects who had been exposed to COVID-19, were actively infected with it, or had recovered from it provided the deeply sampled blood TCRbeta repertoires that made up the dataset. Where available, HLA class I and class II types were taken from metadata supplied by the sample provider and were not determined by assay-based typing.

Its CDR3 holds 15 amino acids, cysteine through phenylalanine. Only the CDR3 DNA is retained, 45 bases long and in frame from the first base. V lost 2 bases and J lost 0 bases; the stretch between them is 8 bases long. From the germline V gene, CDR1 is KGHSH and CDR2 is LQKENI. As to this clone: The target of this receptor is not known. Base qualities are not recorded, but no much larger clone differs from it by a single base.

Each collaborating institution followed its own protocols to collect whole blood in K2EDTA tubes. For TCRbeta analysis, collaborators shipped samples as frozen whole blood, isolated PBMCs, or DNA extracted from either of those sample types. TCRbeta CDR3 regions were amplified from genomic DNA using the immunoSEQ Assay, a bias-controlled multiplex PCR. As for the original processing: Within the assay, amplification of reference gene primers was used to estimate how many nucleated cells each sample contained. Sequence reads were collapsed and filtered to measure the absolute abundance of every unique TCRbeta CDR3 rearrangement. For each sample, productive Simpson clonality was calculated as the square root of Simpson's diversity index over productive rearrangements. This is the immuneACCESS table as TCRdb keeps it, with only in-frame sequences that have V and J called. A part of the clones is gone; compared with another copy, unresolved V genes explain less than half, and the rest is unexplained. V and J calls and clone size come straight from that table; D and trimming were deduced from the DNA. This sample comprises around 330,000 clones, 85% to 90% of them detected only once. Approximately 4% of the sample lies in the top ten.

Study-wide findings and limitations: Clinical and demographic metadata were provided uncurated, with the amount varying by source and participant.

The chain was built from TRBV18 and TRBJ1-3; no D segment can be confidently identified. Source material: peripheral blood. The TCR originated in a woman in her 50s with active or convalescent COVID-19. For the CDR3, the sequence is CASSPGEGSGNTIYF. The nucleotides read TGTGCCAGCTCACCAGGGGAGGGCTCTGGAAACACCATATATTTT.